The TCR beta chain under discussion was sequenced for a study of cytomegalovirus exposure and HLA in healthy donors. Overall study context: In a later analysis, the roughly 120 validation repertoires were reported to have used the same platform as the 650 to 800 first-cohort repertoires.

Notes on the study in general: Cytomegalovirus-associated status was assigned to more than 150 TCR beta chains. There were a few CMV-associated chains whose specificity for CMV antigens was confirmed in vitro.

Clones were read by immunoSEQ multiplex PCR, and TCRdb kept only the in-frame ones, dropping some. The table has under 300,000 clones, around 88% seen once. A remark on this clone: Its antigen is unidentified.

The germline CDR1 and CDR2 sequences are SNHLY and FYNNEI. V dropped 3 bases and J dropped 2; count of bases not matched to a gene: 4. The CDR3 spans 16 residues. This rearrangement joins TRBV2 to TRBJ2-5; TRBD2 aligns across 12 bases. Sequencing was carried out using PBMCs. The sequence was collected from a woman in her thirties in good health and CMV-seropositive. The CDR3 loop is CASSERLAGVQETQYF. For the CDR3, the DNA is TGTGCCAGCAGTGAGAGACTAGCGGGAGTGCAAGAGACCCAGTACTTC.